The clone carrying this T cell receptor (beta chain) is a singleton in its sample. Its target is unknown. The sample comes from a study of cytotoxic CD8 clonotypes in ibrutinib-treated CLL. Study-level points and caveats: The study found baseline clonality above age-matched healthy donors, tracking circulating CD8+ T-cell counts.

Assay: immunoSEQ multiplex PCR; the TCRdb copy retains only in-frame clones and omits some. The table shows about 80,000 clones, with 75% to 85% occurring only once. The CDR3 has 13 amino acids. Germline-derived CDR1 and CDR2 are SNHLY and FYNNEI. V shed 7 bases and J 6 bases; nucleotides not matched to a gene: 4. This clonotype originated in a human donor with chronic lymphocytic leukemia. Sequences were derived from PBMCs, sampled after 12 months of ibrutinib treatment. The rearrangement joins TRBV2 to TRBJ2-3; 10 bases map to TRBD2. The CDR3 spells CASTAGLADTQYF. Written as DNA, the CDR3 is TGTGCCAGCACCGCGGGACTAGCGGATACGCAGTATTTT.